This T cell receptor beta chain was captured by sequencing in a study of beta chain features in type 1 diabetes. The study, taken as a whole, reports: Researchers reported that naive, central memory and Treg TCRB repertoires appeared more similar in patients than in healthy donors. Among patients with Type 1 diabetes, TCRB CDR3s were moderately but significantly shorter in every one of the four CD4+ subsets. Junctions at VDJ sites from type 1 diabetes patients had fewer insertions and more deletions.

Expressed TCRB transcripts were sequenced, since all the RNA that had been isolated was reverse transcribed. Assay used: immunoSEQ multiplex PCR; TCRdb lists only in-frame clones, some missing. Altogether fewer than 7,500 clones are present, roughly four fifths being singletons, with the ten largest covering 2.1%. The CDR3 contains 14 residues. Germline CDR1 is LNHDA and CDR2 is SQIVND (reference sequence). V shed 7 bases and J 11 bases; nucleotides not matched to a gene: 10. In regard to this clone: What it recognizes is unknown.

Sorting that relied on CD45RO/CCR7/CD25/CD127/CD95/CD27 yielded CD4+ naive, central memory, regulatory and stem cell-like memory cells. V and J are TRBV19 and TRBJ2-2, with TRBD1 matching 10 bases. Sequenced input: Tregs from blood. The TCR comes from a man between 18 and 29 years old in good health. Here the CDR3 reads CASNPGQGMRELFF. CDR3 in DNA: TGTGCCAGTAATCCGGGACAGGGGATGAGAGAGCTGTTTTTT.